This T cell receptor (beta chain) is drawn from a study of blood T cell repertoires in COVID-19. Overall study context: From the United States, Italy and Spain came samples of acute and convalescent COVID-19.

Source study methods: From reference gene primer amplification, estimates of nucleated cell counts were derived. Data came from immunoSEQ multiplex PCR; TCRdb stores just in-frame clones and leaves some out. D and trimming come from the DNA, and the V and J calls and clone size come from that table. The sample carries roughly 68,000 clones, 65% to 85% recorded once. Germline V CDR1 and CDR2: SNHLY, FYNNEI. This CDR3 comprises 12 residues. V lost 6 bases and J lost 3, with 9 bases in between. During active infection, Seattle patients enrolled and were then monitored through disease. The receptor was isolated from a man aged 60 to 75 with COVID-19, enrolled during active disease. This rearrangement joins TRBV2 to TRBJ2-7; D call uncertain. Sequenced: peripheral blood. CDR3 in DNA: TGTGCCAGCAGCCGCGAGGTCTACGAGCAGTACTTC. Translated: CASSREVYEQYF.